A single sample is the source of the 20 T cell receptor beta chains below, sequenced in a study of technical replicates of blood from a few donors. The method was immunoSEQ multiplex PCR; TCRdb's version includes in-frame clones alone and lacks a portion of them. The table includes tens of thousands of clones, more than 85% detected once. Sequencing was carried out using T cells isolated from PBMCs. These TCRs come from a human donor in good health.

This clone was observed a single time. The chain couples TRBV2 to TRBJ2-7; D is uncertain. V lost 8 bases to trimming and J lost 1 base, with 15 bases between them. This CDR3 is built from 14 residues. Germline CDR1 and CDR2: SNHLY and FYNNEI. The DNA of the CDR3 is TGTGCCAGCGATTCGAGCGAACGATCCTACGAGCAGTACTTC. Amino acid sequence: CASDSSERSYEQYF.

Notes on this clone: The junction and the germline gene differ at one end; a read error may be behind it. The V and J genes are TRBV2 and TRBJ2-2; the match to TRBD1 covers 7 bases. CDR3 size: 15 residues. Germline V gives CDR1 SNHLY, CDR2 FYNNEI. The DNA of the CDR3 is TGTGCCAGCAGCGAAGAGCCAGGGGGCACCGGGGAGCTGTTTTTT. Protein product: CASSEEPGGTGELFF.

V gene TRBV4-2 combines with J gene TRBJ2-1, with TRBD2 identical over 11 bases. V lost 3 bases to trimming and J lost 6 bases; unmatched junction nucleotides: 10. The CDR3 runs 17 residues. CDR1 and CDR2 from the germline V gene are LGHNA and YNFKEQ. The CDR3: CASSQRLLAGVSNEQFF. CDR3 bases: TGTGCCAGCAGCCAGAGATTACTAGCGGGAGTGAGCAATGAGCAGTTCTTC.

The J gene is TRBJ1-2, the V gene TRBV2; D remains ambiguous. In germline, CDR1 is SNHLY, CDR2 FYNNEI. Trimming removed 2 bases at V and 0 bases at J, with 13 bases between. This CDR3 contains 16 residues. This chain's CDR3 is CASSERAWGANYGYTF. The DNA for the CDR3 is TGTGCCAGCAGTGAAAGGGCTTGGGGAGCTAACTATGGCTACACCTTC.

CDR3 amino acids: CASSSRAGELFF. The DNA of the CDR3 is TGTGCCAGCAGCTCACGGGCCGGGGAGCTGTTTTTT. This chain links TRBV7-3 with TRBJ2-2; D is uncertain. The CDR3 runs 12 residues. The V gene's germline CDR1 is SGHTA and CDR2 FQGTGA. Trimming shortened V by 4 bases and J by 6 bases, and 6 bases separated the two germline ends.

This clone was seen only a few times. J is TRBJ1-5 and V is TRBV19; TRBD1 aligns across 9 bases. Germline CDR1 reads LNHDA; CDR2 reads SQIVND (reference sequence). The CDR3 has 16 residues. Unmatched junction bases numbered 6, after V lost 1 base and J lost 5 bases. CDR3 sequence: CASSIAGQGLYQPQHF. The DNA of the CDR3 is TGTGCCAGTAGTATAGCGGGACAGGGCCTCTATCAGCCCCAGCATTTT.

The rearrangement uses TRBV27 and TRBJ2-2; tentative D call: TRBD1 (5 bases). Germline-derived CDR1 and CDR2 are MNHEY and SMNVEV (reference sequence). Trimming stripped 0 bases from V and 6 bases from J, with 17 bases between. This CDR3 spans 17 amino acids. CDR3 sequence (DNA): TGTGCCAGCAGTTTATCAGAGAGACAGAATGTGTCCGGGGAGCTGTTTTTT. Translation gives CASSLSERQNVSGELFF.

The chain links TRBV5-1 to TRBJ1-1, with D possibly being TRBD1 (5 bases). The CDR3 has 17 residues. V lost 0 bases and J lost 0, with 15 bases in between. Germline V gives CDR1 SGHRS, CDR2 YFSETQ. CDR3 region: CASSLVGGTAMNTEAFF. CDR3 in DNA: TGCGCCAGCAGCTTGGTTGGGGGGACGGCCATGAACACTGAAGCTTTCTTT.

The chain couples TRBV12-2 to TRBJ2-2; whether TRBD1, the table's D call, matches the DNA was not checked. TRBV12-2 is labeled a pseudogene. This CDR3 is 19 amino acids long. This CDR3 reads CASRFGNPQGRAGTGELFF. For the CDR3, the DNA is TGTGCAAGTCGCTTCGGTAACCCACAGGGGCGCGCGGGCACCGGGGAGCTGTTTTTT.

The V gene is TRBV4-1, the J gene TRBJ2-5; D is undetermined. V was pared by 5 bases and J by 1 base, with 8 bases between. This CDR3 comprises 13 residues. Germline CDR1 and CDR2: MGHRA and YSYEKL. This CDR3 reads CASSTVVQETQYF. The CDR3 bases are TGCGCCAGCAGCACGGTGGTCCAAGAGACCCAGTACTTC.

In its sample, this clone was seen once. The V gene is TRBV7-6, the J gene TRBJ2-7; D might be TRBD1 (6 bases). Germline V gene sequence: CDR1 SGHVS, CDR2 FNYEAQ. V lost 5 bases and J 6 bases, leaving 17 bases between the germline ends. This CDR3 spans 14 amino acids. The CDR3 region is CASSPPDQGTEQYF. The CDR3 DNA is TGTGCCAGCAGCCCCCCCGATCAGGGGACCGAGCAGTACTTC. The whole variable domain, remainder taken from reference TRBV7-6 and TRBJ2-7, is GAGVSQSPRYKVTKRGQDVALRCDPISGHVSLYWYRQALGQGPEFLTYFNYEAQQDKSGLPNDRFSAERPEGSISTLTIQRTEQRDSAMYRCASSPPDQGTEQYFGPGTRLTVT.

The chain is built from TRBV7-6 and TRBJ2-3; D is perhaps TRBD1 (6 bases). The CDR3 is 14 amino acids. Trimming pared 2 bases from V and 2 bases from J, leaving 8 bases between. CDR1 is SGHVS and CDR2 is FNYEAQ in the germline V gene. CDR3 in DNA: TGTGCCAGCAGCTTACAGGGGACCACAGATACGCAGTATTTT. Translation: CASSLQGTTDTQYF.

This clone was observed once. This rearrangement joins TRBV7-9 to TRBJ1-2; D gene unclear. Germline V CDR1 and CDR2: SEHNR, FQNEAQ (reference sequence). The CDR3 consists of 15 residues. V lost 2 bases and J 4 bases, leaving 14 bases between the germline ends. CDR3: CASSLPGRSAYGYTF. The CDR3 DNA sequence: TGTGCCAGCAGCTTACCCGGGAGGAGTGCCTATGGCTACACCTTC.

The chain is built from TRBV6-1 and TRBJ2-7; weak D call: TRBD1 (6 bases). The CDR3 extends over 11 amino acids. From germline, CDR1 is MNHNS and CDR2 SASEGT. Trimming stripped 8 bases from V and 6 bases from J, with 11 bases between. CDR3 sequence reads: CASDRSREQYF. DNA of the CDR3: TGTGCCAGCGACAGGTCACGCGAGCAGTACTTC.

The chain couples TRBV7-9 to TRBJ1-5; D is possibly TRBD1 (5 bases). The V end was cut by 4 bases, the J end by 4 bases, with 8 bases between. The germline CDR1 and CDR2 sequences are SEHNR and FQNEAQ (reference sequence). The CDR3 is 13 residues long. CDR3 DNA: TGTGCCAGCAGCTCACAGGTTAATCAGCCCCAGCATTTT. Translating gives CASSSQVNQPQHF.

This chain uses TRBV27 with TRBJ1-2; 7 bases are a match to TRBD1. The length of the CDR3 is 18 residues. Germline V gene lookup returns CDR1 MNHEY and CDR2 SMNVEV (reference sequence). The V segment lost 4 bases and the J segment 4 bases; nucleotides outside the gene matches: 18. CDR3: CASSSLLPGTEDFYGYTF. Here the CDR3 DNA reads TGTGCCAGCAGTTCACTCCTCCCCGGGACAGAAGATTTCTATGGCTACACCTTC.

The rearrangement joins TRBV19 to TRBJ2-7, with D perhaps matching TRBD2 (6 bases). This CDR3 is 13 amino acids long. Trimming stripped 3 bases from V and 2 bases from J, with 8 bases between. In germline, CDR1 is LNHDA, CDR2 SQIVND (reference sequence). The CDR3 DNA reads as TGTGCCAGTAGTATTAGCGGCGCCTACGAGCAGTACTTC. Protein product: CASSISGAYEQYF.

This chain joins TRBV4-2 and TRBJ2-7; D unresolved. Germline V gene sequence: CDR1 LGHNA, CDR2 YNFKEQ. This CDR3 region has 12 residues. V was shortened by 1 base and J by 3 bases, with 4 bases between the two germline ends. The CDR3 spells CASSQVDYEQYF. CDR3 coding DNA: TGTGCCAGCAGCCAAGTAGACTACGAGCAGTACTTC.

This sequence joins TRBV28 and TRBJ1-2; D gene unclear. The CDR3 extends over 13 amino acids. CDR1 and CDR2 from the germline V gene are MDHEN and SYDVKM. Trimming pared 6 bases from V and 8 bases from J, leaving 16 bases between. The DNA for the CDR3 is TGTGCCAGCAGCAGTTCAGGTTCCTACGGCTACACCTTC. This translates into CASSSSGSYGYTF.

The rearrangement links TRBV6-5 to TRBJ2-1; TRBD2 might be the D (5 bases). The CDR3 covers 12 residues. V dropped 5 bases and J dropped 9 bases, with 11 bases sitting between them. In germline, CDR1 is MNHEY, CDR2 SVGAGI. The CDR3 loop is CASSEDWGEQFF. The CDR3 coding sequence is TGTGCCAGCAGTGAGGACTGGGGTGAGCAGTTCTTC.